A selection of T cell receptor beta chains follows, all from one sample in a study of graft-versus-host responses after intestinal transplantation. The table came from immunoSEQ multiplex PCR; TCRdb's copy has only in-frame clones and leaves some out. The sample carries roughly 9,900 clones, 85% to 95% recorded once. The sequenced sample was PBMCs, obtained 8 days after intestinal transplant. The receptors come from a human patient who received an intestinal transplant, so some T cells may come from the graft donor. CDR3s include the opening cysteine and the closing phenylalanine or tryptophan. The D gene is left open where the match is weak. Some rows have no size entry. The others give once, few or many, or a class for an expanded clone.

V gene: TRBV9
D gene: TRBD1
J gene: TRBJ2-7
clone size: -
CDR3 protein: CASSVGTGVSYEQYF
CDR3 DNA: TGTGCCAGCAGCGTAGGTACAGGGGTGAGCTACGAGCAGTACTTC

V gene: TRBV29-1
D gene: -
J gene: TRBJ2-5
clone size: -
CDR3 protein: CSGAEQETQYF
CDR3 DNA: TGCAGCGGAGCAGAACAAGAGACCCAGTACTTC

V gene: TRBV13
D gene: -
J gene: TRBJ2-1
clone size: -
CDR3 protein: CASSLWRGLNNEQFF
CDR3 DNA: TGTGCCAGCAGCTTATGGAGGGGGCTCAACAATGAGCAGTTCTTC

V gene: TRBV5-6
D gene: -
J gene: TRBJ2-1
clone size: -
CDR3 protein: CASSFGGNNEQFF
CDR3 DNA: TGTGCCAGCAGCTTTGGGGGTAACAATGAGCAGTTCTTC

V gene: TRBV15
D gene: -
J gene: TRBJ1-6
clone size: -
CDR3 protein: CATSRGQWNSPLHF
CDR3 DNA: TGTGCCACCAGCAGAGGGCAGTGGAATTCACCCCTCCACTTT

V gene: TRBV27
D gene: -
J gene: TRBJ1-6
clone size: -
CDR3 protein: CASSFQATGNSPLHF
CDR3 DNA: TGTGCCAGCAGTTTCCAGGCCACGGGGAATTCACCCCTCCACTTT

V gene: TRBV5-1
D gene: -
J gene: TRBJ1-5
clone size: -
CDR3 protein: CASSLLPGRQPQHF
CDR3 DNA: TGCGCCAGCAGCTTGCTTCCAGGGCGGCAGCCCCAGCATTTT

V gene: TRBV11-2
D gene: -
J gene: TRBJ2-7
clone size: -
CDR3 protein: CASSPDDRLSSYEQYF
CDR3 DNA: TGTGCCAGCAGCCCCGACGACAGGTTGAGCTCCTACGAGCAGTACTTC

V gene: TRBV6-5
D gene: TRBD2
J gene: TRBJ2-1
clone size: -
CDR3 protein: CASSYMGGYNEQFF
CDR3 DNA: TGTGCCAGCAGTTACATGGGGGGGTACAATGAGCAGTTCTTC

V gene: TRBV25-1
D gene: TRBD1
J gene: TRBJ1-3
clone size: -
CDR3 protein: CASSGQGHSGNTIYF
CDR3 DNA: TGTGCCAGCAGTGGACAGGGACACTCTGGAAACACCATATATTTT

V gene: TRBV6-1
D gene: TRBD2
J gene: TRBJ2-1
clone size: once
CDR3 protein: CASSVTLAGNNEQFF
CDR3 DNA: TGTGCCAGCAGTGTAACACTAGCGGGGAACAATGAGCAGTTCTTC

V gene: TRBV2
D gene: TRBD1
J gene: TRBJ2-7
clone size: -
CDR3 protein: CASSDWGQGAFEQYF
CDR3 DNA: TGTGCCAGCAGTGACTGGGGACAGGGGGCTTTTGAGCAGTACTTC

V gene: TRBV7-6
D gene: TRBD2
J gene: TRBJ2-1
clone size: -
CDR3 protein: CASSLQGLAGPVEQFF
CDR3 DNA: TGTGCCAGCAGCTTACAAGGACTAGCGGGACCCGTTGAGCAGTTCTTC

V gene: TRBV7-7
D gene: -
J gene: TRBJ2-3
clone size: -
CDR3 protein: CASSLARGETQYF
CDR3 DNA: TGTGCTAGCAGCTTAGCCCGAGGCGAGACGCAGTATTTT

V gene: TRBV7-9
D gene: TRBD1
J gene: TRBJ1-2
clone size: -
CDR3 protein: CASSRRGPGFDYGYTF
CDR3 DNA: TGTGCCAGCAGTCGCAGGGGGCCGGGTTTTGACTATGGCTACACCTTC

V gene: TRBV18
D gene: -
J gene: TRBJ1-5
clone size: -
CDR3 protein: CASSPGQRNSNQPQHF
CDR3 DNA: TGTGCCAGCTCACCAGGACAAAGAAATAGCAATCAGCCCCAGCATTTT

V gene: TRBV19
D gene: -
J gene: TRBJ1-2
clone size: -
CDR3 protein: CASSIVEDPHGYTF
CDR3 DNA: TGTGCCAGTAGTATAGTAGAGGATCCCCATGGCTACACCTTC

V gene: TRBV13
D gene: -
J gene: TRBJ2-1
clone size: -
CDR3 protein: CASSLSRLGIGEQFF
CDR3 DNA: TGTGCCAGCAGCTTATCCCGACTGGGGATCGGTGAGCAGTTCTTC

V gene: TRBV7-6
D gene: TRBD2
J gene: TRBJ2-3
clone size: -
CDR3 protein: CASSLGGGRADTQYF
CDR3 DNA: TGTGCCAGCAGCTTAGGGGGAGGGCGTGCAGATACGCAGTATTTT

V gene: TRBV28
D gene: -
J gene: TRBJ2-1
clone size: few
CDR3 protein: CASALAVEQFF
CDR3 DNA: TGTGCCAGCGCTTTGGCCGTCGAGCAGTTCTTC

V gene: TRBV9
D gene: TRBD2
J gene: TRBJ2-1
clone size: -
CDR3 protein: CASSVTGGSYNEQFF
CDR3 DNA: TGTGCCAGCAGCGTAACGGGGGGGTCCTACAATGAGCAGTTCTTC

V gene: TRBV12-5
D gene: -
J gene: TRBJ2-3
clone size: -
CDR3 protein: CASQTEGGRDTQYF
CDR3 DNA: TGTGCTAGCCAAACGGAGGGGGGAAGGGATACGCAGTATTTT

V gene: TRBV14
D gene: -
J gene: TRBJ2-2
clone size: -
CDR3 protein: CASSQTGTNTGELFF
CDR3 DNA: TGTGCCAGCAGCCAAACGGGCACGAACACCGGGGAGCTGTTTTTT

V gene: TRBV28
D gene: -
J gene: TRBJ2-2
clone size: once
CDR3 protein: CASSLLGRGTGELFF
CDR3 DNA: TGTGCCAGCAGTTTATTAGGGAGGGGGACCGGGGAGCTGTTTTTT

V gene: TRBV27
D gene: TRBD2
J gene: TRBJ2-3
clone size: -
CDR3 protein: CASSLLKLAGGITDTQYF
CDR3 DNA: TGTGCCAGCAGTTTACTGAAACTAGCGGGAGGTATCACAGATACGCAGTATTTT

V gene: TRBV23-1
D gene: -
J gene: TRBJ1-1
clone size: -
CDR3 protein: CASTGDTEAFF
CDR3 DNA: TGCGCCAGCACCGGGGACACTGAAGCTTTCTTT

V gene: TRBV5-6
D gene: -
J gene: TRBJ1-2
clone size: -
CDR3 protein: CAGSLGRNYGYTF
CDR3 DNA: TGTGCCGGCAGCTTGGGCAGGAACTATGGCTACACCTTC

V gene: TRBV7-9
D gene: TRBD2
J gene: TRBJ2-5
clone size: once
CDR3 protein: CASSFPSGRAETQYF
CDR3 DNA: TGTGCCAGCAGCTTTCCTAGCGGGAGAGCTGAGACCCAGTACTTC

V gene: TRBV11-2
D gene: -
J gene: TRBJ1-5
clone size: -
CDR3 protein: CASSWQRWEPQHF
CDR3 DNA: TGTGCCAGCAGCTGGCAGCGGTGGGAGCCCCAGCATTTT

V gene: TRBV5-6
D gene: -
J gene: TRBJ2-3
clone size: -
CDR3 protein: CASSLVGDTQYF
CDR3 DNA: TGTGCCAGCAGCTTGGTGGGGGATACGCAGTATTTT

V gene: TRBV4-1
D gene: -
J gene: TRBJ1-2
clone size: -
CDR3 protein: CASSIPGPYGYTF
CDR3 DNA: TGCGCCAGCAGCATCCCGGGGCCCTATGGCTACACCTTC

V gene: TRBV28
D gene: -
J gene: TRBJ1-6
clone size: once
CDR3 protein: CASRLIRDTYNSPLHF
CDR3 DNA: TGTGCCAGCAGACTTATCAGGGACACCTATAATTCACCCCTCCACTTT

V gene: TRBV5-1
D gene: -
J gene: TRBJ2-5
clone size: -
CDR3 protein: CASSLGGAGVETQYF
CDR3 DNA: TGCGCCAGCAGCTTGGGCGGCGCAGGAGTGGAGACCCAGTACTTC

V gene: TRBV2
D gene: -
J gene: TRBJ2-7
clone size: -
CDR3 protein: CASSDRGTRVGSGQYF
CDR3 DNA: TGTGCCAGCAGTGATAGGGGGACAAGGGTTGGGTCCGGGCAGTACTTC

V gene: TRBV7-6
D gene: TRBD1
J gene: TRBJ1-6
clone size: -
CDR3 protein: CASSLVDGGTGTSPLHF
CDR3 DNA: TGTGCCAGCAGCTTAGTGGATGGGGGGACAGGTACTTCACCCCTCCACTTT

V gene: TRBV7-3
D gene: TRBD1
J gene: TRBJ2-1
clone size: once
CDR3 protein: CASSRGQGNYNEQFF
CDR3 DNA: TGTGCCAGCAGCCGGGGACAGGGGAATTACAATGAGCAGTTCTTC

V gene: TRBV4-1
D gene: -
J gene: TRBJ2-5
clone size: once
CDR3 protein: CASSQGPGRQETQYF
CDR3 DNA: TGCGCCAGCAGCCAGGGCCCAGGGAGGCAAGAGACCCAGTACTTC

V gene: TRBV7-8
D gene: TRBD1
J gene: TRBJ2-7
clone size: once
CDR3 protein: CASSPRGPGNINEQYF
CDR3 DNA: TGTGCCAGCAGCCCGAGGGGGCCAGGGAACATAAACGAGCAGTACTTC

V gene: TRBV25-1
D gene: TRBD1
J gene: TRBJ2-1
clone size: once
CDR3 protein: CASSARDRSWSLQNEQFF
CDR3 DNA: TGTGCCAGCAGTGCGAGGGACAGGTCATGGTCCCTTCAAAATGAGCAGTTCTTC

V gene: TRBV27
D gene: -
J gene: TRBJ2-1
clone size: -
CDR3 protein: CASRISGPHEQFF
CDR3 DNA: TGTGCCAGCAGAATATCGGGGCCCCATGAGCAGTTCTTC

V gene: TRBV5-4
D gene: TRBD1
J gene: TRBJ2-7
clone size: -
CDR3 protein: CASTQGDSYEQYF
CDR3 DNA: TGTGCCAGCACACAGGGGGATTCGTACGAGCAGTACTTC

V gene: TRBV5-5
D gene: -
J gene: TRBJ2-1
clone size: -
CDR3 protein: CASSSLDFFRASLLYNEQFF
CDR3 DNA: TGTGCCAGCAGCTCGTTGGATTTTTTCAGGGCAAGCCTTCTATACAATGAGCAGTTCTTC

V gene: TRBV7-9
D gene: -
J gene: TRBJ1-1
clone size: -
CDR3 protein: CASSQGQFDTEAFF
CDR3 DNA: TGTGCCAGCAGCCAAGGACAGTTCGACACTGAAGCTTTCTTT

V gene: TRBV4-2
D gene: -
J gene: TRBJ2-2
clone size: -
CDR3 protein: CASSQELATTGELFF
CDR3 DNA: TGTGCCAGCAGCCAGGAACTAGCTACCACCGGGGAGCTGTTTTTT

V gene: TRBV18
D gene: -
J gene: TRBJ2-5
clone size: -
CDR3 protein: CASSPPRGPGTQYF
CDR3 DNA: TGTGCCAGCTCACCACCTCGGGGACCGGGGACCCAGTACTTC

V gene: TRBV5-8
D gene: -
J gene: TRBJ2-3
clone size: -
CDR3 protein: CASSATGVGQYF
CDR3 DNA: TGTGCCAGCAGCGCAACGGGGGTAGGGCAGTATTTT

V gene: TRBV11-2
D gene: -
J gene: TRBJ2-1
clone size: -
CDR3 protein: CASSLDPLLREQFF
CDR3 DNA: TGTGCCAGCAGCTTAGACCCCCTACTAAGGGAGCAGTTCTTC

V gene: TRBV7-9
D gene: -
J gene: TRBJ2-3
clone size: once
CDR3 protein: CASSEGRSTPTDTQYF
CDR3 DNA: TGTGCCAGCAGCGAGGGCCGGTCCACCCCAACAGATACGCAGTATTTT

V gene: TRBV27
D gene: -
J gene: TRBJ1-4
clone size: -
CDR3 protein: CASSPLQGLNEKLFF
CDR3 DNA: TGTGCCAGCAGTCCACTACAGGGCCTTAATGAAAAACTGTTTTTT

V gene: TRBV2
D gene: -
J gene: TRBJ2-2
clone size: -
CDR3 protein: CASGWGQNTGELFF
CDR3 DNA: TGTGCCAGCGGATGGGGACAGAACACCGGGGAGCTGTTTTTT

V gene: TRBV6-5
D gene: -
J gene: TRBJ2-7
clone size: -
CDR3 protein: CASSRMLPYEQYF
CDR3 DNA: TGTGCCAGCAGTCGTATGCTCCCCTACGAGCAGTACTTC

V gene: TRBV27
D gene: TRBD2
J gene: TRBJ2-1
clone size: once
CDR3 protein: CASSPTGTSGGIYNEQFF
CDR3 DNA: TGTGCCAGCAGTCCGACCGGGACTAGCGGGGGGATTTACAATGAGCAGTTCTTC

V gene: TRBV6-5
D gene: -
J gene: TRBJ1-3
clone size: -
CDR3 protein: CASSYTPPGSGNTIYF
CDR3 DNA: TGTGCCAGCAGTTACACCCCTCCGGGGTCTGGAAACACCATATATTTT

V gene: TRBV6-1
D gene: -
J gene: TRBJ2-7
clone size: -
CDR3 protein: CASSERSRDIRYEQYF
CDR3 DNA: TGTGCCAGCAGTGAACGATCCCGGGACATCCGCTACGAGCAGTACTTC

V gene: TRBV19
D gene: -
J gene: TRBJ2-7
clone size: -
CDR3 protein: CASSVRAGMYEQYF
CDR3 DNA: TGTGCCAGTAGTGTACGGGCAGGGATGTACGAGCAGTACTTC

V gene: TRBV27
D gene: TRBD2
J gene: TRBJ2-1
clone size: -
CDR3 protein: CASSFLAGEAGEQFF
CDR3 DNA: TGTGCCAGCAGTTTTTTAGCGGGAGAGGCCGGTGAGCAGTTCTTC

V gene: TRBV28
D gene: TRBD2
J gene: TRBJ2-3
clone size: -
CDR3 protein: CASSSGRRRDTQYF
CDR3 DNA: TGTGCCAGCAGTTCCGGGAGGAGGAGAGATACGCAGTATTTT

V gene: TRBV28
D gene: -
J gene: TRBJ2-1
clone size: -
CDR3 protein: CASIERSHNEQFF
CDR3 DNA: TGTGCCAGCATCGAAAGGAGTCACAATGAGCAGTTCTTC

V gene: TRBV11-2
D gene: -
J gene: TRBJ2-1
clone size: -
CDR3 protein: CASSLDSRRSSYNEQFF
CDR3 DNA: TGTGCCAGCAGCTTAGACTCGAGACGGAGCTCCTACAATGAGCAGTTCTTC

V gene: TRBV30
D gene: -
J gene: TRBJ1-1
clone size: -
CDR3 protein: CAWSQGIYTEAFF
CDR3 DNA: TGTGCCTGGTCACAGGGAATCTACACTGAAGCTTTCTTT